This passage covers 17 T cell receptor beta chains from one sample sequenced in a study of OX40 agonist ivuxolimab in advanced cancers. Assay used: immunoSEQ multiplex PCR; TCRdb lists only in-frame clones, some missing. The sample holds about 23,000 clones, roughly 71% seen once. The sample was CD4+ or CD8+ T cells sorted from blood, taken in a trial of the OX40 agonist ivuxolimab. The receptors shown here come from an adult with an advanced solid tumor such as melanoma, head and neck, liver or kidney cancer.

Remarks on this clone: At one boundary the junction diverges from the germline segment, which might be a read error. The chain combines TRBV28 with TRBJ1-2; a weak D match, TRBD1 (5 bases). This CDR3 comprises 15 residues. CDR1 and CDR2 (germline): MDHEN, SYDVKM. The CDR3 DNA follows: TGTGCCAGCAATTTAGGTCGGGGGGATAACTATGGCTACACCTTC. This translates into CASNLGRGDNYGYTF.

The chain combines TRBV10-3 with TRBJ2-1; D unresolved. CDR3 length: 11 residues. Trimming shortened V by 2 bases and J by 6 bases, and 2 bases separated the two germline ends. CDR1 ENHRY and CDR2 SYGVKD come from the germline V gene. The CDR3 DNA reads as TGTGCCATCAGTGAGGTCAATGAGCAGTTCTTC. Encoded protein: CAISEVNEQFF.

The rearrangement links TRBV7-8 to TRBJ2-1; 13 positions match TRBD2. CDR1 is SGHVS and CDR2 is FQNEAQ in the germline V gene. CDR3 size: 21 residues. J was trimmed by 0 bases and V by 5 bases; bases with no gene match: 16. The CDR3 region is CASSTRHGTSGIRSSYNEQFF. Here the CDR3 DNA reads TGTGCCAGCAGCACTAGGCACGGGACTAGCGGGATAAGAAGCTCCTACAATGAGCAGTTCTTC.

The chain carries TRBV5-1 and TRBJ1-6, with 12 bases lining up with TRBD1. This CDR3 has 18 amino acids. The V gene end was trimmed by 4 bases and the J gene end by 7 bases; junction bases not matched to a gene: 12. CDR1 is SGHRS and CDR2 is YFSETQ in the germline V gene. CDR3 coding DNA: TGCGCCAGCAGCGTGCATTTAACCGGGACAGGGGGCAATTCACCCCTCCACTTT. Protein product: CASSVHLTGTGGNSPLHF.

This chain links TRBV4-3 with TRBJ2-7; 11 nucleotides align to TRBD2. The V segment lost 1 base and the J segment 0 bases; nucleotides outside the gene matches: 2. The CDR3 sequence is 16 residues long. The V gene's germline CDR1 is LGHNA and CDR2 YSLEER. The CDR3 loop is CASSQGLAGNSYEQYF. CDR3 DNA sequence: TGCGCCAGCAGCCAAGGACTAGCGGGGAACTCCTACGAGCAGTACTTC.

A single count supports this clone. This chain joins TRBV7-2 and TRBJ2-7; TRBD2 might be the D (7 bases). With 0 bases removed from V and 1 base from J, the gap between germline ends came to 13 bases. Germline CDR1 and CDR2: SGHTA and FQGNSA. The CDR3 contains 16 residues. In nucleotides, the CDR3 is TGTGCCAGCAGCTTAGCTGGGGGGGCCCCGTCCTACGAGCAGTACTTC. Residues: CASSLAGGAPSYEQYF.

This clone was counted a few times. The CDR3 here is CASSTPTGRPFF. DNA for the CDR3: TGTGCCAGTAGTACCCCTACAGGACGCCCGTTCTTC. The chain links TRBV19 to TRBJ2-1; D perhaps matches TRBD1 (5 bases). The CDR3 covers 12 residues. The ends were cut back, 4 bases at V and 15 bases at J, with 16 bases in the middle. The V gene's germline CDR1 is LNHDA and CDR2 SQIVND (reference sequence).

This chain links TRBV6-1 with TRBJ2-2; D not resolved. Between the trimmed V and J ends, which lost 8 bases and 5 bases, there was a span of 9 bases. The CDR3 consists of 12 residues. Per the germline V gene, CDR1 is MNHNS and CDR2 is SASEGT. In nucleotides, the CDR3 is TGTGCCAGCTATGGACGGACCGGGGAGCTGTTTTTT. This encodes CASYGRTGELFF.

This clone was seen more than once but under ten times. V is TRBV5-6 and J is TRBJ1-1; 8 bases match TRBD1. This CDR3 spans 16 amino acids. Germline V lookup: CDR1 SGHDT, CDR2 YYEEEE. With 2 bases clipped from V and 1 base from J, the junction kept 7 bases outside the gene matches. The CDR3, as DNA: TGTGCCAGCAGCTTCTTCCCGGACAGGGAGAACACTGAAGCTTTCTTT. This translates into CASSFFPDRENTEAFF.

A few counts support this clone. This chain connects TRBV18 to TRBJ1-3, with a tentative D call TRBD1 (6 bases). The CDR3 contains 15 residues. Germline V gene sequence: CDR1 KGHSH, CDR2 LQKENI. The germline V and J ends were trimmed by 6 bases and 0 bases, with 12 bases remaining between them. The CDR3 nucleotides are TGTGCCAGCTCCTTGGACAGCTACTCTGGAAACACCATATATTTT. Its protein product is CASSLDSYSGNTIYF.

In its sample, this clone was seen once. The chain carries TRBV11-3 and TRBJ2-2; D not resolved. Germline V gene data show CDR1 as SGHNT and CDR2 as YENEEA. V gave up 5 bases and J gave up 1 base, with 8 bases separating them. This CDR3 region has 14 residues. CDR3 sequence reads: CASSAVWNTGELFF. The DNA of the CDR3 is TGTGCCAGCAGCGCCGTTTGGAACACCGGGGAGCTGTTTTTT. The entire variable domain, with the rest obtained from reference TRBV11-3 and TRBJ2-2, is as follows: EAGVVQSPRYKIIEKKQPVAFWCNPISGHNTLYWYLQNLGQGPELLIRYENEEAVDDSQLPKDRFSAERLKGVDSTLKIQPAELGDSAVYLCASSAVWNTGELFFGEGSRLTVL.

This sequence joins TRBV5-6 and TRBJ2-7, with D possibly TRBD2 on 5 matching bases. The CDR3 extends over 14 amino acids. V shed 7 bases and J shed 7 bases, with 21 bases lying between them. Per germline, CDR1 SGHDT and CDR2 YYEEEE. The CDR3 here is CASCPPGNLREQYF. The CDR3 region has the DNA TGTGCCAGCTGTCCACCGGGGAACTTGCGGGAGCAGTACTTC.

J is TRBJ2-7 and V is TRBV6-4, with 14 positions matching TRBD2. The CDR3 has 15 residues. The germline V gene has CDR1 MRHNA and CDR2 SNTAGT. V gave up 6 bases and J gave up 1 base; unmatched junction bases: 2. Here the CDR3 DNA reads TGTGCCAGCAGGGGACTAGCGGGGGAGTCCTACGAGCAGTACTTC. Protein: CASRGLAGESYEQYF.

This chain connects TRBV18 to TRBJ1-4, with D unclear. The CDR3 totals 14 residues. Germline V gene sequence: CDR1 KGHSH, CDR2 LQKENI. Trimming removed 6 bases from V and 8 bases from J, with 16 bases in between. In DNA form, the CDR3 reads TGTGCCAGCTCCCCCCCGGGCGCGGAGGAAAAACTGTTTTTT. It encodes CASSPPGAEEKLFF.

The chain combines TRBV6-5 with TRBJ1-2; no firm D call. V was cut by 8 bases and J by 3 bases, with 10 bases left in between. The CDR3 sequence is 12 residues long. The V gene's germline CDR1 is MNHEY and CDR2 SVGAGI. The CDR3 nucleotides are TGTGCCAGCGGAAAGAAGGACTATGGCTACACCTTC. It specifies CASGKKDYGYTF.

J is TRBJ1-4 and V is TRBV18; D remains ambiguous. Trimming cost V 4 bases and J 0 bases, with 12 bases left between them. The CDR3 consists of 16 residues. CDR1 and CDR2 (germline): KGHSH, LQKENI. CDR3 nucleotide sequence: TGTGCCAGCTCACAAACCGCAATTTCAACTAATGAAAAACTGTTTTTT. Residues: CASSQTAISTNEKLFF.

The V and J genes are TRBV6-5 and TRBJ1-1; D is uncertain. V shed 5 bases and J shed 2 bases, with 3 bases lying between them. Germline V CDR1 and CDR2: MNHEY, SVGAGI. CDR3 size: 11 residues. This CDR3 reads CASSDNTEAFF. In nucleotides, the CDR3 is TGTGCCAGCAGTGACAACACTGAAGCTTTCTTT.